The 14 T cell receptor beta chains below all came from one sample that was sequenced in a study of cytotoxic CD8 clonotypes in ibrutinib-treated CLL. Only in-frame clones appear in the TCRdb table, and some are missing; sequencing was by immunoSEQ multiplex PCR. The sample yields around 310,000 clones, roughly 85% seen once. The sequences come from PBMCs, collected before ibrutinib treatment. These receptors all stem from a human donor with chronic lymphocytic leukemia.

This clone was seen a handful of times. V is TRBV2 and J is TRBJ2-1, with unresolved D. CDR1 is SNHLY and CDR2 is FYNNEI in the germline V gene. V was cut by 7 bases and J by 5 bases, with 12 bases left in between. There are 13 residues in the CDR3. The CDR3 region is CASTLQGHNEQFF. As DNA, the CDR3 is TGTGCCAGCACTCTCCAAGGCCACAATGAGCAGTTCTTC. The full variable domain, its missing parts supplied by reference TRBV2 and TRBJ2-1, is EPEVTQTPSHQVTQMGQEVILRCVPISNHLYFYWYRQILGQKVEFLVSFYNNEISEKSEIFDDQFSVERPDGSNFTLKIRSTKLEDSAMYFCASTLQGHNEQFFGPGTRLTVL.

The CDR3 coding sequence is TGTGCCAGCACCCAAGGGCCCGGTAATCACTATGGCTACACCTTC. Amino acids: CASTQGPGNHYGYTF. V is TRBV28 and J is TRBJ1-2; the D is unclear. Germline CDR1 and CDR2: MDHEN and SYDVKM. The germline V and J ends were trimmed by 7 bases and 3 bases, with 18 bases remaining between them. The CDR3 covers 15 residues.

V gene TRBV19 combines with J gene TRBJ1-5; D ambiguous. This CDR3 has 14 amino acids. V shed 3 bases and J shed 9 bases, with 15 bases lying between them. From germline, CDR1 is LNHDA and CDR2 SQIVND (reference sequence). This CDR3 reads CASSIGAREGPQHF. The DNA for the CDR3 is TGTGCCAGTAGTATTGGCGCGAGAGAAGGGCCCCAGCATTTT.

V and J are TRBV2 and TRBJ2-3; D is possibly TRBD2 (5 bases). Trimming took off 4 bases at V and 3 bases at J, with 17 bases between the two ends. Looked up from germline, CDR1 is SNHLY and CDR2 is FYNNEI. CDR3 length equals 16 residues. The CDR3 DNA reads TGTGCCAGCAGTGGAGAAAGGCTAGCAGTGACAGATACGCAGTATTTT. This encodes CASSGERLAVTDTQYF. Supplemented by reference TRBV2 and TRBJ2-3, the full variable domain reads EPEVTQTPSHQVTQMGQEVILRCVPISNHLYFYWYRQILGQKVEFLVSFYNNEISEKSEIFDDQFSVERPDGSNFTLKIRSTKLEDSAMYFCASSGERLAVTDTQYFGPGTRLTVL.

The rearrangement joins TRBV4-3 to TRBJ2-2; D uncertain. Trimming shortened V by 2 bases and J by 2 bases, and 6 bases separated the two germline ends. CDR1 LGHNA and CDR2 YSLEER come from the germline V gene. The CDR3 has 14 residues. The CDR3 is CASSQLLNTGELFF. Written as DNA, the CDR3 is TGCGCCAGCAGCCAACTACTAAACACCGGGGAGCTGTTTTTT.

This chain links TRBV28 with TRBJ2-7; 11 nucleotides align to TRBD1. With 6 bases clipped from V and 6 bases from J, the junction kept 10 bases outside the gene matches. This CDR3 region has 15 residues. The germline gives CDR1 MDHEN, CDR2 SYDVKM. For the CDR3, the DNA is TGTGCCAGCAGGGGAGGACAGGGGGCTTATTTCGAGCAGTACTTC. Translating gives CASRGGQGAYFEQYF.

This clone has only a few counts. This chain links TRBV5-4 with TRBJ1-2; D is ambiguous. Trimming took off 4 bases at V and 7 bases at J, with 11 bases between the two ends. Germline V gives CDR1 SGHNT, CDR2 YYREEE (reference sequence). This CDR3 spans 12 amino acids. DNA of the CDR3: TGTGCCAGCAGCCGATGGAACGGTGGCTACACCTTC. Amino acids: CASSRWNGGYTF.

This clone turned up a few times. This chain uses TRBV7-6 with TRBJ2-3, with D unclear. Germline V gene sequence: CDR1 SGHVS, CDR2 FNYEAQ. There are 13 residues in the CDR3. The V end lost 5 bases, the J end lost 3 bases, and 9 bases lay between the germline ends. The CDR3 spells CASSPMATDTQYF. CDR3 DNA: TGTGCCAGCAGCCCCATGGCGACAGATACGCAGTATTTT.

The chain carries TRBV2 and TRBJ2-7, with 8 bases matching TRBD2. The CDR3 is 16 amino acids. The trim removed 4 bases at V and 3 bases at J, leaving 11 bases unmatched. Germline V lookup: CDR1 SNHLY, CDR2 FYNNEI. The DNA for the CDR3 is TGTGCCAGCAGTGGTCTTGGGCGGGAGGCCCGCTACGAGCAGTACTTC. Residues: CASSGLGREARYEQYF.

The chain has TRBV6-1 and TRBJ2-7, with TRBD1 as a possible D gene (6 bases). The germline V gene has CDR1 MNHNS and CDR2 SASEGT. V lost 8 bases, J lost 2 bases, and 13 bases lay in between. This CDR3 comprises 13 residues. CDR3 protein: CASGLDRTYEQYF. The CDR3 DNA reads TGTGCCAGCGGGCTGGACAGAACCTACGAGCAGTACTTC.

The chain recombines TRBV7-3 with TRBJ1-3; a weak D match, TRBD1 (5 bases). Trimming removed 3 bases from V and 3 bases from J, with 12 bases in between. The CDR3 sequence is 15 residues long. Germline CDR1 and CDR2: SGHTA and FQGTGA. The CDR3 loop reads CASSLGTAGGNTIYF. In DNA form, the CDR3 reads TGTGCCAGCAGCTTGGGGACGGCAGGTGGAAACACCATATATTTT.

This clone has a single count. The chain recombines TRBV5-6 with TRBJ2-4, with D hard to call. Trimming took 0 bases from V and 5 from J, leaving 9 bases between them. CDR1 is SGHDT, CDR2 YYEEEE, per germline. This CDR3 region has 14 residues. CDR3 sequence (DNA): TGTGCCAGCAGCTTGGTATCGTGGGAAAACATTCAGTACTTC. Its protein is CASSLVSWENIQYF.

The chain links TRBV11-2 to TRBJ1-2; tentative D call: TRBD1 (5 bases). The CDR3 is 12 residues long. Germline V CDR1 and CDR2: SGHAT, FQNNGV. Trimming took 4 bases from V and 7 from J, leaving 10 bases between them. The CDR3 protein is CASSSSRAGYTF. CDR3 coding DNA: TGTGCCAGCAGCTCTTCCAGGGCTGGCTACACCTTC.

There are a few counts of this clone. This chain connects TRBV5-1 to TRBJ2-7, with 10 bases that match TRBD2. Germline V lookup: CDR1 SGHRS, CDR2 YFSETQ. The CDR3 totals 15 residues. V lost 2 bases and J lost 0; bases outside the gene matches: 2. CDR3 in amino acids: CASSLAGGVSYEQYF. In nucleotides, the CDR3 is TGCGCCAGCAGCTTAGCGGGAGGGGTCTCCTACGAGCAGTACTTC.